The 20 T cell receptor beta chains given below trace back to one sample, sequenced in a study of blood T cell repertoires in COVID-19. Data came from immunoSEQ multiplex PCR; TCRdb stores just in-frame clones and leaves some out. Among around 89,000 clones listed, about three quarters were seen once. The source material was peripheral blood. Receptor source: a woman aged 80 or older with acute or convalescent COVID-19.

J is TRBJ1-1 and V is TRBV11-1; weak D call: TRBD1 (5 bases). Germline-derived CDR1 and CDR2 are SGHAT and FQDESV (reference sequence). Between the trimmed V and J ends, which lost 7 bases and 10 bases, there was a span of 16 bases. The CDR3 totals 12 residues. The CDR3 region is CASTQSQGAAFF. CDR3 nucleotide sequence: TGTGCCAGCACCCAAAGTCAGGGCGCAGCTTTCTTT.

V and J are TRBV28 and TRBJ1-1, with D possibly being TRBD1 (5 bases). The V end lost 3 bases, the J end lost 0 bases, and 8 bases lay between the germline ends. The germline gives CDR1 MDHEN, CDR2 SYDVKM. The CDR3 extends over 14 amino acids. For the CDR3, the DNA is TGTGCCAGCAGTTTGGGGGGACTGAACACTGAAGCTTTCTTT. It is translated as CASSLGGLNTEAFF.

The chain carries TRBV5-5 and TRBJ2-5; weak D call: TRBD2 (7 bases). Trimming took off 10 bases at V and 5 bases at J, with 21 bases between the two ends. The CDR3 spans 14 residues. CDR1 SGHKS and CDR2 YYEKEE come from the germline V gene (reference sequence). CDR3 protein: CARGPVGGAETQYF. The CDR3 DNA is TGTGCCCGCGGGCCCGTGGGGGGGGCGGAGACCCAGTACTTC.

The genes are TRBV10-3 and TRBJ1-1, with a possible D match to TRBD1 (5 bases). CDR3 size: 13 residues. V was pared by 7 bases and J by 5 bases, with 14 bases between. Per the germline V gene, CDR1 is ENHRY and CDR2 is SYGVKD. The CDR3: CAIKLTGDTEAFF. The CDR3 nucleotides read TGTGCCATCAAGCTTACGGGGGATACTGAAGCTTTCTTT.

This clone came up many times. The chain recombines TRBV9 with TRBJ1-2; 7 positions match TRBD1. Losses at the gene ends were 4 bases for V and 7 bases for J; bases not matched to a gene: 13. The CDR3 contains 15 residues. Per the germline V gene, CDR1 is SGDLS and CDR2 is YYNGEE. The CDR3 DNA follows: TGTGCCAGCAGCATCCGACAGGGCTCCCTCTCTGGCTACACCTTC. Its translation: CASSIRQGSLSGYTF.

The chain has TRBV19 and TRBJ1-2; D ambiguous. Trimming left V 8 bases short and J 4 bases short, with 14 bases between. This CDR3 has 13 amino acids. The germline CDR1 and CDR2 sequences are LNHDA and SQIVND (reference sequence). The CDR3 DNA follows: TGTGCCAGTGAAGGGAGAAGGTCCTATGGCTACACCTTC. It encodes CASEGRRSYGYTF.

The chain employs TRBV4-2 and TRBJ2-3; 11 bases align to TRBD2. Germline V CDR1 and CDR2: LGHNA, YNFKEQ. This CDR3 has 16 amino acids. With 4 bases clipped from V and 4 bases from J, the junction kept 7 bases outside the gene matches. CDR3 protein: CASSPHSGGEADTQYF. DNA of the CDR3: TGTGCCAGCAGCCCTCATAGCGGGGGGGAGGCAGATACGCAGTATTTT.

The rearrangement joins TRBV27 to TRBJ1-1, with a possible D match to TRBD1 (5 bases). With 1 base removed from V and 4 bases from J, the gap between germline ends came to 13 bases. CDR1 is MNHEY and CDR2 is SMNVEV in the germline V gene (reference sequence). The CDR3 is 15 amino acids. The DNA for the CDR3 is TGTGCCAGCAGTTTATTTGGCAGGGCCCCCACTGAAGCTTTCTTT. Translation gives CASSLFGRAPTEAFF.

The chain carries TRBV9 and TRBJ2-3; no definite D call. The CDR3 is made up of 15 amino acids. Germline loops: CDR1 SGDLS, CDR2 YYNGEE. V lost 0 bases to trimming and J lost 5 bases, with 13 bases between them. In DNA, the CDR3 is TGTGCCAGCAGCGTAGGCGCAATCTCTGGAGATACGCAGTATTTT. It translates to CASSVGAISGDTQYF.

This clone came up a few times. The chain employs TRBV19 and TRBJ2-7, with no clear D. Trimming removed 5 bases at V and 0 bases at J, with 14 bases between. This CDR3 is built from 15 residues. Germline-derived CDR1 and CDR2 are LNHDA and SQIVND (reference sequence). CDR3 sequence reads: CASSFRPWSSYEQYF. The CDR3 nucleotides read TGTGCCAGTAGTTTTCGACCCTGGAGCTCCTACGAGCAGTACTTC.

The chain joins TRBV11-2 to TRBJ1-1; no reliable D call. Germline lookup yields CDR1 SGHAT and CDR2 FQNNGV. V was trimmed by 3 bases and J by 3 bases, leaving 11 bases between them. This CDR3 is 14 amino acids long. Written as DNA, the CDR3 is TGTGCCAGCAGCTTGAGGCGGTACGACACTGAAGCTTTCTTT. Protein: CASSLRRYDTEAFF.

V usage is TRBV6-5 and J usage is TRBJ2-7; 7 positions agree with TRBD1. Per germline, CDR1 MNHEY and CDR2 SVGAGI. Unmatched junction bases numbered 8, after V lost 6 bases and J lost 0 bases. This CDR3 spans 15 amino acids. CDR3 sequence: CASSSGTVNSYEQYF. CDR3 nucleotide sequence: TGTGCCAGCAGCTCCGGGACAGTAAACTCCTACGAGCAGTACTTC.

This sequence joins TRBV7-2 and TRBJ2-7; tentative D call: TRBD2 (5 bases). The V and J ends lost 2 bases and 6 bases respectively, with 17 bases between them. Germline CDR1 is SGHTA and CDR2 is FQGNSA. The CDR3 loop spans 15 amino acids. The CDR3 nucleotides read TGTGCCAGCAGCTTAAAAGTTGCTAGCTGGGCCGAGCAGTACTTC. It translates to CASSLKVASWAEQYF. The variable domain in full, with the rest retrieved from reference TRBV7-2 and TRBJ2-7, is GAGVSQSPSNKVTEKGKDVELRCDPISGHTALYWYRQSLGQGLEFLIYFQGNSAPDKSGLPSDRFSAERTGGSVSTLTIQRTQQEDSAVYLCASSLKVASWAEQYFGPGTRLTVT.

This clone was detected a few times. This chain joins TRBV4-1 and TRBJ1-1, with TRBD1 matching over 7 bases. The germline V gene has CDR1 MGHRA and CDR2 YSYEKL. V shed 0 bases and J 4 bases; nucleotides not matched to a gene: 8. This CDR3 is 16 amino acids long. In DNA, the CDR3 is TGCGCCAGCAGCCAAGAAAAGAGACAGGGTGGCACTGAAGCTTTCTTT. This encodes CASSQEKRQGGTEAFF.

The chain recombines TRBV7-2 with TRBJ1-2; no firm D call. V shed 3 bases and J shed 6 bases, with 8 bases lying between them. The V gene's germline CDR1 is SGHTA and CDR2 FQGNSA. This CDR3 is 12 amino acids long. The CDR3 region is CASSFGLNGYTF. The CDR3 region has the DNA TGTGCCAGCAGCTTTGGACTCAATGGCTACACCTTC.

This clone has only a few counts. The CDR3 nucleotides are TGTGCCAGTAGATTGTCGGACAGCCGATTCAATCAGCCCCAGCATTTT. Translation gives CASRLSDSRFNQPQHF. V gene TRBV19 combines with J gene TRBJ1-5; the D gene is possibly TRBD1 (6 bases). This CDR3 has 16 amino acids. Germline CDR1 and CDR2: LNHDA and SQIVND (reference sequence). The V end was cut by 6 bases, the J end by 3 bases, with 18 bases between. Filled out from reference TRBV19 and TRBJ1-5, the complete variable domain reads DGGITQSPKYLFRKEGQNVTLSCEQNLNHDAMYWYRQDPGQGLRLIYYSQIVNDFQKGDIAEGYSVSREKKESFPLTVTSAQKNPTAFYLCASRLSDSRFNQPQHFGDGTRLSIL.

This chain uses TRBV11-2 with TRBJ1-5, with 7 bases fitting TRBD1. J was trimmed by 3 bases and V by 3 bases; bases with no gene match: 5. Germline assignment: CDR1 SGHAT and CDR2 FQNNGV. CDR3 size: 15 residues. CDR3: CASSFSTGANQPQHF. CDR3 nucleotides: TGTGCCAGCAGCTTTTCCACAGGGGCCAATCAGCCCCAGCATTTT.

This clone was recorded only once. This sequence joins TRBV9 and TRBJ2-5, with TRBD2 matching 10 bases. Germline V gene sequence: CDR1 SGDLS, CDR2 YYNGEE. Trimming removed 4 bases from V and 3 bases from J; junction bases left unmatched: 3. The CDR3 extends over 14 amino acids. CDR3 loop: CASSHLAGEETQYF. The DNA of the CDR3 is TGTGCCAGCAGCCACCTAGCGGGAGAAGAGACCCAGTACTTC.

This chain uses TRBV5-8 with TRBJ1-1; weak D call: TRBD1 (6 bases). The CDR3 is 14 amino acids. V lost 0 bases, J lost 4 bases, and 10 bases lay in between. Germline loops: CDR1 SGHTS, CDR2 YDEGEE. The CDR3 coding sequence is TGTGCCAGCAGCTTGGAGGGGGGGACCACTGAAGCTTTCTTT. Protein product: CASSLEGGTTEAFF.

The rearrangement uses TRBV3-1 (or the pseudogene TRBV3-2) and TRBJ1-2; 8 bases are a match to TRBD1. The ends lost 0 bases at V and 8 bases at J; junction bases unmatched: 5. The CDR3 is made up of 14 amino acids. Germline assignment: CDR1 LGHDT and CDR2 YNNKEL (reference sequence). CDR3 nucleotide sequence: TGTGCCAGCAGCCAAGATTGGACAGGGACCGGCTACACCTTC. Translation: CASSQDWTGTGYTF.